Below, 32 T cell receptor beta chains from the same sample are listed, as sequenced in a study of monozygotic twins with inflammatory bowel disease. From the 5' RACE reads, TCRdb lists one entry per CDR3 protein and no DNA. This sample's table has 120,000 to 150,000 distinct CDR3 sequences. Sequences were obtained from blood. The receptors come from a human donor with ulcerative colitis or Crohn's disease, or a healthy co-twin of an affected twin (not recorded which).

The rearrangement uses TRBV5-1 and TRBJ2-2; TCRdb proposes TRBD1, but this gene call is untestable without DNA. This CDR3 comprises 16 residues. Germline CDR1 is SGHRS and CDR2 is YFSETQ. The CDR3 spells CASSPTGGVDTGELFF.

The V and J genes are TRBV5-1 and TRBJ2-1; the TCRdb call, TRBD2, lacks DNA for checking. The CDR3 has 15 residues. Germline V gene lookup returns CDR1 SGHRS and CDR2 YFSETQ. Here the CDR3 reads CASRDTSGGADEQFF.

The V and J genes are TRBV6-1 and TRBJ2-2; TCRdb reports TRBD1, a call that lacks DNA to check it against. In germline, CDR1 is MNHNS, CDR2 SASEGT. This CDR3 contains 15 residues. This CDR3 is CASSTNVPRAGELFF.

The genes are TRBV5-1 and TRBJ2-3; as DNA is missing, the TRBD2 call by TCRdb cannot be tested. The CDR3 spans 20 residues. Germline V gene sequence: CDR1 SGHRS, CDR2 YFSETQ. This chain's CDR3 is CASSLDGRVSGGSWTDTQYF.

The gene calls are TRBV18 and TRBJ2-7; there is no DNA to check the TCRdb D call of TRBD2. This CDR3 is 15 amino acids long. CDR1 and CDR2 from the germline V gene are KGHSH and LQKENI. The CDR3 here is CASSPRASGGNEQYF. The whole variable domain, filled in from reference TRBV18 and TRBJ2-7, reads NAGVMQNPRHLVRRRGQEARLRCSPMKGHSHVYWYRQLPEEGLKFMVYLQKENIIDESGMPKERFSAEFPKEGPSILRIQQVVRGDSAAYFCASSPRASGGNEQYFGPGTRLTVT.

The CDR3 reads CATSRAFTTGPQAEQYF. V gene TRBV15 combines with J gene TRBJ2-7; the TRBD2 assignment by TCRdb is unverifiable without DNA. CDR3 size: 17 residues. The germline gives CDR1 LNHNV, CDR2 YYDKDF (reference sequence). Full variable domain (remainder filled in from reference TRBV15 and TRBJ2-7): DAMVIQNPRYQVTQFGKPVTLSCSQTLNHNVMYWYQQKSSQAPKLLFHYYDKDFNNEADTPDNFQSRRPNTSFCFLDIRSPGLGDTAMYLCATSRAFTTGPQAEQYFGPGTRLTVT.

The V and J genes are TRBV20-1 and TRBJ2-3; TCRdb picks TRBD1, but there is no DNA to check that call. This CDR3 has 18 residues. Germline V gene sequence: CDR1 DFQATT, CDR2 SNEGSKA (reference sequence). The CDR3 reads CSAKVAGGGVSWTDTQYF.

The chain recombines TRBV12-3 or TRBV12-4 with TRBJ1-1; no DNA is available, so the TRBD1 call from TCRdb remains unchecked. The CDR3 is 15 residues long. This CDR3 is CASSPGTGAGTEAFF.

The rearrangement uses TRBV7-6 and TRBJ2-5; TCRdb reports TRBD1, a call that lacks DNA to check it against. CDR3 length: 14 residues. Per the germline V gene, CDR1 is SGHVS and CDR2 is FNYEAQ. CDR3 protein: CASSSYRGVETQYF.

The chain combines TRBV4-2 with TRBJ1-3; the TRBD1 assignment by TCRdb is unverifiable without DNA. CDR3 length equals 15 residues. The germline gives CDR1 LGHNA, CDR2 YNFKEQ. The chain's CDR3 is CASSQEGTGGNTIYF.

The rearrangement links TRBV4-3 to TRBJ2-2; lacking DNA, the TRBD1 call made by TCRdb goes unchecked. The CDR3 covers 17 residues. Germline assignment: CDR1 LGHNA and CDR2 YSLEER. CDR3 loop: CASSQWGTGGAPGELFF.

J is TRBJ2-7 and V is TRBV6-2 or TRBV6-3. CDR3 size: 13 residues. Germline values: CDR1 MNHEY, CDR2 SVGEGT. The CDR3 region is CASYGVIPYEQYF.

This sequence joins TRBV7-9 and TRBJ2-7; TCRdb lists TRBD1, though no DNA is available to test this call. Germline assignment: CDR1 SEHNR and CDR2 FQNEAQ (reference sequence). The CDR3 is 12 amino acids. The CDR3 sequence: CASSVESGPSYF.

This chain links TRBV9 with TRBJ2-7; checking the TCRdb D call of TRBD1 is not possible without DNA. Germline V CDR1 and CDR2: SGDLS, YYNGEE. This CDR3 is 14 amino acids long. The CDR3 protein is CASSVDGGAYEQYF.

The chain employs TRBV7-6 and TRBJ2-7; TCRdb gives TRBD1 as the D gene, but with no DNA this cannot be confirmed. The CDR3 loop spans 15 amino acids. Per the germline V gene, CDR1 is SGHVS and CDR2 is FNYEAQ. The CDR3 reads CASSPFPGQDYEQYF.

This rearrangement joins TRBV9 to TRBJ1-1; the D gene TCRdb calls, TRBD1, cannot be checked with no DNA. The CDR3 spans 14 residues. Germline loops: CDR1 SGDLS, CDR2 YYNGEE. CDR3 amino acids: CASSPRGGPAEAFF.

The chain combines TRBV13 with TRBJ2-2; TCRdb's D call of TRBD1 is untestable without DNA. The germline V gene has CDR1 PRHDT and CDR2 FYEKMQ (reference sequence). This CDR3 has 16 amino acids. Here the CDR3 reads CASSLLGVTGTGELFF. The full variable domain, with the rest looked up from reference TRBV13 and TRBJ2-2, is AAGVIQSPRHLIKEKRETATLKCYPIPRHDTVYWYQQGPGQDPQFLISFYEKMQSDKGSIPDRFSAQQFSDYHSELNMSSLELGDSALYFCASSLLGVTGTGELFFGEGSRLTVL.

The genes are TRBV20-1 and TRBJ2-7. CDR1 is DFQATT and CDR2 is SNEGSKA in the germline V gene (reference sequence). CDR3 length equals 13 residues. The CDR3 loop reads CSARLRGSYEQYF.

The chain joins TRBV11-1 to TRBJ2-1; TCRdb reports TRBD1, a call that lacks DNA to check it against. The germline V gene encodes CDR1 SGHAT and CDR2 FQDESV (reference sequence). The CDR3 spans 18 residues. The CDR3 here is CASSLDGGGTGLINEQFF. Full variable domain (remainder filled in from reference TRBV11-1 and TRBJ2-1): EAEVAQSPRYKITEKSQAVAFWCDPISGHATLYWYRQILGQGPELLVQFQDESVVDDSQLPKDRFSAERLKGVDSTLKIQPAELGDSAMYLCASSLDGGGTGLINEQFFGPGTRLTVL.

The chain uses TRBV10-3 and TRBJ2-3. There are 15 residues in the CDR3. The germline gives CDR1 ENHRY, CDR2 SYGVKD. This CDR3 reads CAISEKALSTDTQYF.

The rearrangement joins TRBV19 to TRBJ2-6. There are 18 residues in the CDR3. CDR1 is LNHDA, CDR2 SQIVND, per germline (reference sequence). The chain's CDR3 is CASNSLIDKNSGANVLTF.

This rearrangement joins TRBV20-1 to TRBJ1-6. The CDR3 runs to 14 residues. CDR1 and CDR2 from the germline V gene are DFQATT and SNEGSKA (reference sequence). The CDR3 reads CSARTGTENSPLHF.

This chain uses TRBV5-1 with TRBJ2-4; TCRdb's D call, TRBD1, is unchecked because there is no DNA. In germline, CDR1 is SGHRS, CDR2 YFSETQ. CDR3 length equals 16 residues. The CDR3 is CASSRFLQGGKNMQYF.

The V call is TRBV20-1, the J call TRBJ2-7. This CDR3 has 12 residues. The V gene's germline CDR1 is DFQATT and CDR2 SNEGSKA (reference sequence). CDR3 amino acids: CSARDEVGEQYF.

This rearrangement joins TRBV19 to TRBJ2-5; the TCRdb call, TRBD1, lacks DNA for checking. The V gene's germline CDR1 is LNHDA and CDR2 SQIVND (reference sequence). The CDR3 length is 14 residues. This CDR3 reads CASTPQAAERAQYF.

The CDR3 is CASRGGEANEKLFF. The chain recombines TRBV2 with TRBJ1-4; TCRdb gives TRBD1 as the D gene, but with no DNA this cannot be confirmed. Germline lookup yields CDR1 SNHLY and CDR2 FYNNEI. CDR3 length equals 14 residues.

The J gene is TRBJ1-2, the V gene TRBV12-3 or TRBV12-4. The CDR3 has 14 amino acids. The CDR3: CASSLGKLSYGYTF.

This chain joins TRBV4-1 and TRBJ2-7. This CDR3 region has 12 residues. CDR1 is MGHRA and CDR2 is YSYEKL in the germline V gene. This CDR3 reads CTSSQGGYEQYF.

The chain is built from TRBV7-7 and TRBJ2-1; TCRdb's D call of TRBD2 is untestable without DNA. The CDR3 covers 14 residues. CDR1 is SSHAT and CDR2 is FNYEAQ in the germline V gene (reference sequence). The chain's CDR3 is CASSRTGTSNEQFF.

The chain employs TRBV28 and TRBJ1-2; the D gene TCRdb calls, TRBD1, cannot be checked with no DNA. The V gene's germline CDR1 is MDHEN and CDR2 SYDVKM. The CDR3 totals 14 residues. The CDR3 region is CASSSHSTGKGYTF.

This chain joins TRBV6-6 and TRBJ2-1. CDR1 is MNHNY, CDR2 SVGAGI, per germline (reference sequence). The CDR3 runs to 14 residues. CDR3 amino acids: CASRARTSYNEQFF.

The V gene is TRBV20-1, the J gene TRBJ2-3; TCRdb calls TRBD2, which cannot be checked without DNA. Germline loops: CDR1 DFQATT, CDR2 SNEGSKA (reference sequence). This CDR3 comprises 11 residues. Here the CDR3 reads CSARAQDTQYF.